This T cell receptor beta chain was documented in a study of graft-versus-host responses after intestinal transplantation. Assay used: immunoSEQ multiplex PCR; TCRdb lists only in-frame clones, some missing. The table lists tens of thousands of clones, 90% of them singletons, with about 4% in the top ten. As concerns this clone: The antigen remains unidentified.

CDR1 and CDR2 from the germline V gene are MNHEY and SVGAGI. The CDR3 runs 15 residues. The V segment lost 3 bases and the J segment 2 bases; nucleotides outside the gene matches: 2. The chain carries TRBV6-5 and TRBJ2-3; 10 bases align to TRBD2. The sequencing here drew on unstimulated CD8+ T cells sorted from spleen or lymph node cells, taken before transplant. The TCR was taken from a human donor who was the organ donor for an intestinal transplant. The CDR3 coding sequence is TGTGCCAGCAGTTATCTAGCGGGGGCCACAGATACGCAGTATTTT. This codes for CASSYLAGATDTQYF.